This section outlines one TCR beta chain sequence together with its context. These data come from a study of blood T cell repertoires in COVID-19. Seattle researchers signed up patients amid active infection and tracked them longitudinally. Clones were sequenced by immunoSEQ multiplex PCR, and TCRdb holds only the in-frame ones, with some missing. The sample has 250,000 to 300,000 clones; 85% to 90% are singletons. Trimming stripped 6 bases from V and 6 bases from J, with 12 bases between. This CDR3 comprises 13 residues. Germline assignment: CDR1 SGHDN and CDR2 FVKESK. The source material was peripheral blood. This TCR was recovered from a woman in her forties or fifties with COVID-19, enrolled during active disease. The chain carries TRBV14 and TRBJ2-1; tentatively, D is TRBD1 (5 bases). The DNA for the CDR3 is TGTGCCAGCAGGAACCAGGGCATCAATGAGCAGTTCTTC. Its protein is CASRNQGINEQFF.